This T cell receptor beta chain stems from a study of identical twins. The study, taken as a whole, reports: Cord blood beta clonotypes present at high abundance carried fewer insertions; no such pattern appeared in memory repertoires. Modeled out-of-frame TCR alpha sharing in monozygotic twins fell below observed levels.

Concerning this clonotype itself: The antigen is unknown.

The CDR3 covers 17 residues. CDR1 LGHDT and CDR2 YNNKEL come from the germline V gene (reference sequence). The trim removed 1 base at V and 0 bases at J, leaving 3 bases unmatched. A universal primer site arose from template switching, and cDNA bore unique molecular identifiers. MiXCR was run by TCRdb on the 5' RACE reads, yielding one entry per CDR3 protein. Among just under 650,000 distinct CDR3 sequences listed, about 7% were seen once. The same sample was also used in a study of yellow fever vaccine responses in identical twins. That publication notes: Reported findings indicate that twins' vaccine T cell responses seemed partially convergent, partially personalized.

Sequenced: PBMCs. The TCR was taken from a woman younger than 30 in good health. The chain links TRBV3-1 to TRBJ2-6; 7 nucleotides line up with TRBD1. The CDR3 nucleotides read TGTGCCAGCAGCCAAGCGGGACAGCGCTCTGGGGCCAACGTCCTGACTTTC. As protein: CASSQAGQRSGANVLTF.